This T cell receptor beta chain was found in a study of glioma-infiltrating T cells. Many counts were recorded for this clonotype. The antigen is not known. TCR alpha and beta CDR3 regions were amplified from RNA using iRepertoire nested multiplex PCR. Input was roughly 100-450 ng of tissue mRNA or PBMC total RNA. TCRdb reprocessed the multiplex PCR reads with MiXCR, giving one entry per CDR3 protein. The repertoire includes around 140,000 distinct CDR3 sequences, about two fifths of them detected once, and over 15% sits in the top ten. This CDR3 has 14 residues. Deletions cut 4 bases from V and 2 bases from J, with 11 bases between. CDR1 MNHNS and CDR2 SASEGT come from the germline V gene. Study results and caveats: Non-neoplastic patients had below-expected tissue-blood divergence, while all gliomas exceeded expectation. CDR3 overlap between tissue and blood was very small.

Sequencing used glioma tissue, nonneoplastic brain tissue, or PBMCs (not recorded which). The chain uses TRBV6-1 and TRBJ1-1; weak D call: TRBD1 (5 bases). The sequence derives from a human donor with low-grade glioma or glioblastoma, undergoing nonglioma brain surgery, or in good health (not recorded which). In nucleotides, the CDR3 is TGTGCCAGCAGTGGAGGACACCTAAACACTGAAGCTTTCTTT. Translation gives CASSGGHLNTEAFF.